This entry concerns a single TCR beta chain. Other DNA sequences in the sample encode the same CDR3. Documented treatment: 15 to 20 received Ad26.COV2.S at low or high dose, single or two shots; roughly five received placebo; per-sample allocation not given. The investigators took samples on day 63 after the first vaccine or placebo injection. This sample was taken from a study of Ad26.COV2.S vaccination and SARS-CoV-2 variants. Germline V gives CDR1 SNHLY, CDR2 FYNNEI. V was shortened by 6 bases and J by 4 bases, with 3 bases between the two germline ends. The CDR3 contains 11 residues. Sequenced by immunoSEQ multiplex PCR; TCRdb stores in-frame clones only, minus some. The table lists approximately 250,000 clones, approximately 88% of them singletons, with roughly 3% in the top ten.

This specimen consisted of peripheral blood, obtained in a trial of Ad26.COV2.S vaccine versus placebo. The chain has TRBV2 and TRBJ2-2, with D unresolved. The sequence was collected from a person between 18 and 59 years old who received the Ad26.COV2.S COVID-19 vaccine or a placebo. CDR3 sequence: CASRGTGELFF. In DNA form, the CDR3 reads TGTGCCAGCAGGGGCACCGGGGAGCTGTTTTTT.